The present TCR beta chain was sequenced within a study of T cell changes during pregnancy in multiple sclerosis. With 0 bases removed from V and 2 bases from J, the gap between germline ends came to 9 bases. In germline, CDR1 is SGHRS, CDR2 YFSETQ. The length of the CDR3 is 14 residues. Only in-frame clones appear in the TCRdb table, and some are missing; sequencing was by immunoSEQ multiplex PCR. Of about 40,000 clones listed, 88% were seen once; the top ten hold 0.9% to 1.5%. The TCR originated in a female donor with multiple sclerosis, enrolled in a pregnancy study. Sequencing used CD4+ T cells from peripheral blood mononuclear cells, obtained before pregnancy. This chain connects TRBV5-1 to TRBJ2-7; tentatively, D is TRBD2 (6 bases). CDR3 DNA sequence: TGCGCCAGCAGCTTGGGACTAGAGACCTACGAGCAGTACTTC. This translates into CASSLGLETYEQYF.